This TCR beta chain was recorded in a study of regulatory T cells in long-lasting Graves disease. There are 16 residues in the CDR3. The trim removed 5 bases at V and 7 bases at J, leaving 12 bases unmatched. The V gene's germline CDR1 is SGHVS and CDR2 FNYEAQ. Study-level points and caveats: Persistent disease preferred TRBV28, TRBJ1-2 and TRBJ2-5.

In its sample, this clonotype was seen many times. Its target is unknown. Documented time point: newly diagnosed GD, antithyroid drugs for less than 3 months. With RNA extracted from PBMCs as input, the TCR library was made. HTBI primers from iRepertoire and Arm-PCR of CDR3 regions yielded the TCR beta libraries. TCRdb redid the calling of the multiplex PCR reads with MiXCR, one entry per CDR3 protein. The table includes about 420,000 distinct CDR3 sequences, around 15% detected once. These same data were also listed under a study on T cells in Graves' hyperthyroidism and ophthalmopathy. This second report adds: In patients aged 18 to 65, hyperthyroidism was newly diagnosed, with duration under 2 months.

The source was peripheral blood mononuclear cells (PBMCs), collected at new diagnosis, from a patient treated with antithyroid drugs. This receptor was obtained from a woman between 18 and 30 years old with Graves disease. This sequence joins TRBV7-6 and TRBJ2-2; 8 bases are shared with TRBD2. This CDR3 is CASSPGGTKVHGELFF. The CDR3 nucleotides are TGTGCCAGCAGCCCGGGAGGGACAAAGGTTCACGGGGAGCTGTTTTTT.